The 30 T cell receptor beta chains in this list originate from one sample, sequenced in a study of shared clonotypes between healthy human individuals. The protocol was immunoSEQ multiplex PCR, while the TCRdb copy is restricted to in-frame clones and leaves out a portion. The sample shows 950,000 to 1,100,000 clones, 65% to 75% of them seen only once. Sequenced sample: memory CD4+ T cells sorted from blood. Subset specified: CD45RA-negative fraction. These TCRs come from a young man in good health.

V and J are TRBV7-9 and TRBJ2-5; D possibly corresponds to TRBD2 (6 bases). The better agreement between TRBJ2-7 and the DNA end casts doubt on the J call. The CDR3 loop spans 14 amino acids. Looked up from germline, CDR1 is SEHNR and CDR2 is FQNEAQ (reference sequence). CDR3 coding DNA: TGTGCCAGCAGCTTAGGGACTACTCACTACGAGCAGTACTTC. This translates into CASSLGTTHYEQYF.

The CDR3 sequence: CASSPDRDLLQYF. CDR3 bases: TGTGCCAGCTCACCCGACAGGGACCTTTTGCAGTACTTC. This chain connects TRBV18 to TRBJ2-7; 7 positions agree with TRBD1. This CDR3 is 13 amino acids long. V lost 3 bases and J lost 9; bases outside the gene matches: 8. Germline CDR1 and CDR2: KGHSH and LQKENI.

V is TRBV7-9 and J is TRBJ2-5; D possibly corresponds to TRBD2 (6 bases). The CDR3 has 15 amino acids. The ends were cut back, 5 bases at V and 1 base at J, with 14 bases in the middle. Germline V gene lookup returns CDR1 SEHNR and CDR2 FQNEAQ (reference sequence). The CDR3 DNA reads as TGTGCCAGCAGCACCGAGAGCGGGCCCCAAGAGACCCAGTACTTC. This sequence encodes CASSTESGPQETQYF.

The rearrangement links TRBV7-8 to TRBJ2-1; D remains ambiguous. Germline CDR1 reads SGHVS; CDR2 reads FQNEAQ. V dropped 4 bases and J dropped 9 bases, with 10 bases sitting between them. The CDR3 sequence is 12 residues long. The CDR3 protein is CASSWVRGEQFF. The CDR3 nucleotides read TGTGCCAGCAGCTGGGTTAGAGGTGAGCAGTTCTTC.

The chain is built from TRBV18 and TRBJ2-6, with 7 bases lining up with TRBD1. Germline V lookup: CDR1 KGHSH, CDR2 LQKENI. This CDR3 contains 17 residues. Trimming removed 3 bases from V and 0 bases from J; junction bases left unmatched: 5. Here the CDR3 reads CASSPVYRGSGANVLTF. In nucleotides, the CDR3 is TGTGCCAGCTCACCGGTCTACAGGGGCTCTGGGGCCAACGTCCTGACTTTC.

V gene TRBV28 combines with J gene TRBJ2-7, with a possible D match to TRBD2 (5 bases). The CDR3 sequence is 14 residues long. CDR1 is MDHEN and CDR2 is SYDVKM in the germline V gene. V lost 5 bases, J lost 5 bases, and 16 bases lay in between. CDR3 bases: TGTGCCAGCAGTCCTCACGGGGTGCCCCACGAGCAGTACTTC. It codes for CASSPHGVPHEQYF.

This chain connects TRBV6-1 to TRBJ1-6, with TRBD1 matching over 7 bases. V was clipped by 6 bases and J by 5 bases; unmatched bases: 7. The CDR3 extends over 15 amino acids. Germline CDR1 MNHNS, CDR2 SASEGT. The CDR3 region is CASRGTTGNNSPLHF. The CDR3 DNA sequence: TGTGCCAGCAGAGGGACGACAGGGAATAATTCACCCCTCCACTTT.

V is TRBV7-8 and J is TRBJ2-3, with 7 positions matching TRBD1. This CDR3 is built from 16 residues. With V trimmed by 4 bases and J by 3 bases, 10 bases remained unmatched. From germline, CDR1 is SGHVS and CDR2 FQNEAQ. The CDR3 DNA follows: TGTGCCAGCAGCTCCAGGACAGGCCCGGGGACAGATACGCAGTATTTT. It is translated as CASSSRTGPGTDTQYF.

This clone came up many times. V gene TRBV5-6 combines with J gene TRBJ2-1; 11 nucleotides align to TRBD1. The germline CDR1 and CDR2 sequences are SGHDT and YYEEEE. J was trimmed by 8 bases and V by 4 bases; bases with no gene match: 11. The CDR3 sequence is 16 residues long. CDR3 bases: TGTGCCAGCAGCCCCCGGACAGGGGGCATGGGCGATGAGCAGTTCTTC. Its translation: CASSPRTGGMGDEQFF.

This sequence joins TRBV11-2 and TRBJ2-7; 7 bases fit TRBD1. This CDR3 comprises 14 residues. J gave up 4 bases and V 5 bases, and 8 bases lay outside the gene matches. In germline, CDR1 is SGHAT, CDR2 FQNNGV. CDR3 DNA: TGTGCCAGCAGCGTACAGGGGTCGTCGTACGAGCAGTACTTC. Protein: CASSVQGSSYEQYF.

The chain uses TRBV28 and TRBJ2-7; 8 positions agree with TRBD2. This CDR3 contains 15 residues. CDR1 MDHEN and CDR2 SYDVKM come from the germline V gene. J gave up 6 bases and V 2 bases, and 9 bases lay outside the gene matches. For the CDR3, the DNA is TGTGCCAGCAGTTTAGTAGGGCTAGCGGGCGGCGAGCAGTACTTC. It is translated as CASSLVGLAGGEQYF.

The J gene is TRBJ2-1, the V gene TRBV11-2; D remains ambiguous. Germline values: CDR1 SGHAT, CDR2 FQNNGV. Trimming left V 1 base short and J 8 bases short, with 24 bases between. This CDR3 comprises 18 residues. Written as DNA, the CDR3 is TGTGCCAGCAGCTTAGGTTCTTTGAGTCGACAAAACGGCCATGAGCAGTTCTTC. It translates to CASSLGSLSRQNGHEQFF. Drawing the rest from reference TRBV11-2 and TRBJ2-1, the complete variable domain is EAGVAQSPRYKIIEKRQSVAFWCNPISGHATLYWYQQILGQGPKLLIQFQNNGVVDDSQLPKDRFSAERLKGVDSTLKIQPAKLEDSAVYLCASSLGSLSRQNGHEQFFGPGTRLTVL.

The rearrangement joins TRBV2 to TRBJ1-5; 9 bases match TRBD1. Germline V gene lookup returns CDR1 SNHLY and CDR2 FYNNEI. The CDR3 has 12 amino acids. Germline trimming cut 10 bases from V and 7 bases from J; bases unmatched to any gene: 5. CDR3 region: CATGTGGQPQHF. The CDR3 nucleotides are TGTGCCACTGGAACAGGGGGCCAGCCCCAGCATTTT.

Concerning this clone itself: This sample also contains other DNA sequences that code for the same CDR3. The chain recombines TRBV7-9 with TRBJ1-1, with TRBD1 as a possible D gene (6 bases). CDR1 is SEHNR and CDR2 is FQNEAQ in the germline V gene (reference sequence). V was pared by 6 bases and J by 0 bases, with 11 bases between. The length of the CDR3 is 14 residues. The CDR3 DNA is TGTGCCAGCAGTTCAGGGGCCATGAACACTGAAGCTTTCTTT. It yields the protein CASSSGAMNTEAFF.

This chain links TRBV11-2 with TRBJ2-6; D may match TRBD1 or TRBD2 (5 bases each). V lost 5 bases to trimming and J lost 0 bases, with 11 bases between them. Germline values: CDR1 SGHAT, CDR2 FQNNGV. The length of the CDR3 is 16 residues. The chain's CDR3 is CASSPGRNSGANVLTF. DNA of the CDR3: TGTGCCAGCAGCCCGGGGCGCAACTCTGGGGCCAACGTCCTGACTTTC.

The chain uses TRBV18 and TRBJ1-5; D gene ambiguous. This CDR3 is 13 amino acids long. Germline-derived CDR1 and CDR2 are KGHSH and LQKENI. Trimming shortened V by 4 bases and J by 5 bases, and 9 bases separated the two germline ends. The CDR3: CASSQGRDQPQHF. CDR3 in DNA: TGTGCCAGCTCACAGGGAAGGGATCAGCCCCAGCATTTT.

The V gene is TRBV6-6, the J gene TRBJ2-2; 7 positions match TRBD1. Germline assignment: CDR1 MNHNY and CDR2 SVGAGI (reference sequence). The trim removed 8 bases at V and 4 bases at J, leaving 4 bases unmatched. The CDR3 runs to 13 residues. CDR3 sequence: CASEGAVTGELFF. The CDR3 nucleotides read TGTGCCAGCGAGGGGGCCGTCACCGGGGAGCTGTTTTTT.

Notes on this clone: The same CDR3 can be traced to other DNA sequences in this sample. This chain links TRBV12-5 with TRBJ2-1; D remains ambiguous. The CDR3 loop spans 15 amino acids. Germline lookup yields CDR1 LGHNT and CDR2 FRNRAP. V was shortened by 3 bases and J by 0 bases, with 9 bases between the two germline ends. This CDR3 reads CASGLGLSSYNEQFF. In DNA form, the CDR3 reads TGTGCTAGTGGTTTAGGGCTTAGCTCCTACAATGAGCAGTTCTTC.

On this clone itself: The junction does not match germline at one end; this may be a read error. The V call is TRBV30, the J call TRBJ2-5, with D perhaps TRBD2 (6 bases). The CDR3 runs 13 residues. In germline, CDR1 is GTSNPN, CDR2 SVGIG (reference sequence). CDR3 sequence (DNA): TGTGCCCGGAGGGGCCAGTTCCAAGAGACCCAGTACTTC. It translates to CARRGQFQETQYF.

This clone came up a few times. This CDR3 is also generated by other DNA sequences in the sample. V and J are TRBV29-1 and TRBJ2-5, with 7 bases matching TRBD1. Losses at the gene ends were 4 bases for V and 1 base for J; bases not matched to a gene: 3. Germline assignment: CDR1 SQVTM and CDR2 ANQGSEA. The CDR3 length is 13 residues. The CDR3 coding sequence is TGCAGCGTTGCCGGGACAGCCCAAGAGACCCAGTACTTC. This translates into CSVAGTAQETQYF.

The gene calls are TRBV20-1 and TRBJ2-7; tentative D call: TRBD2 (5 bases). CDR3 length equals 11 residues. Germline assignment: CDR1 DFQATT and CDR2 SNEGSKA (reference sequence). In DNA form, the CDR3 reads TGCACCGCGGGCGTAGAGTACGAGCAGTACTTC. It yields the protein CTAGVEYEQYF.

This chain uses TRBV6-5 with TRBJ2-7; a weak D match, TRBD1 (5 bases). Germline assignment: CDR1 MNHEY and CDR2 SVGAGI. Trimming shortened V by 4 bases and J by 3 bases, and 10 bases separated the two germline ends. CDR3 size: 13 residues. CDR3 protein: CASSSQGSYEQYF. CDR3 sequence (DNA): TGTGCCAGCAGTTCCCAGGGTAGCTACGAGCAGTACTTC.

The chain has TRBV4-3 and TRBJ2-3; 8 nucleotides line up with TRBD2. This CDR3 contains 17 residues. The germline V gene has CDR1 LGHNA and CDR2 YSLEER. V shed 0 bases and J 1 base; nucleotides not matched to a gene: 6. The CDR3 reads CASSQEPGGPRTDTQYF. The CDR3 bases are TGCGCCAGCAGCCAAGAGCCGGGAGGGCCTCGCACAGATACGCAGTATTTT.

The CDR3 loop is CASRPVDSSNTEAFF. In DNA, the CDR3 is TGCGCCAGCAGGCCTGTGGACAGCTCGAACACTGAAGCTTTCTTT. The gene calls are TRBV4-1 and TRBJ1-1, with D perhaps matching TRBD1 (6 bases). Deletions cut 6 bases from V and 1 base from J, with 15 bases between. The V gene's germline CDR1 is MGHRA and CDR2 YSYEKL. There are 15 residues in the CDR3.

The rearrangement links TRBV9 to TRBJ2-3; D is uncertain. The V gene's germline CDR1 is SGDLS and CDR2 YYNGEE. The CDR3 covers 13 residues. V lost 3 bases, J lost 8 bases, and 13 bases lay in between. The CDR3 here is CASSARSLPTQYF. Written as DNA, the CDR3 is TGTGCCAGCAGCGCCCGTAGCCTCCCTACGCAGTATTTT. The entire variable domain, with the rest obtained from reference TRBV9 and TRBJ2-3, is as follows: DSGVTQTPKHLITATGQRVTLRCSPRSGDLSVYWYQQSLDQGLQFLIQYYNGEERAKGNILERFSAQQFPDLHSELNLSSLELGDSALYFCASSARSLPTQYFGPGTRLTVL.

V is TRBV28 and J is TRBJ2-7; maybe TRBD1 (6 bases). The CDR3 loop spans 13 amino acids. Trimming took off 7 bases at V and 6 bases at J, with 16 bases between the two ends. The germline gives CDR1 MDHEN, CDR2 SYDVKM. The CDR3 protein is CASKGQGRPEQYF. Here the CDR3 DNA reads TGTGCCAGCAAGGGGCAGGGGCGCCCCGAGCAGTACTTC. The variable domain in full, with the rest retrieved from reference TRBV28 and TRBJ2-7, is DVKVTQSSRYLVKRTGEKVFLECVQDMDHENMFWYRQDPGLGLRLIYFSYDVKMKEKGDIPEGYSVSREKKERFSLILESASTNQTSMYLCASKGQGRPEQYFGPGTRLTVT.

The chain is built from TRBV6-6 and TRBJ1-2, with D hard to call. Germline CDR1 MNHNY, CDR2 SVGAGI (reference sequence). Trimming cost V 5 bases and J 4 bases, with 20 bases left between them. The CDR3 has 16 amino acids. The CDR3 region has the DNA TGTGCCAGCAGTCCATCTCTGTCGGGAGGGAGCTATGGCTACACCTTC. Amino acids: CASSPSLSGGSYGYTF.

Concerning this clone itself: Since a much larger clone is just one base distant, this may be a read error. The chain joins TRBV10-1 to TRBJ1-5; D might be TRBD1 (6 bases). The V and J ends lost 4 bases and 4 bases respectively, with 8 bases between them. The germline gives CDR1 WNHNN, CDR2 SYGVQD (reference sequence). This CDR3 region has 13 residues. CDR3 protein: CASSAGENQPQHF. CDR3 DNA sequence: TGCGCCAGCAGTGCAGGGGAAAATCAGCCCCAGCATTTT.

About this clone itself: The same CDR3 also results from other DNA sequences found in this sample. The chain combines TRBV18 with TRBJ2-7; 7 nucleotides match TRBD2. V lost 1 base to trimming and J lost 3 bases; unmatched junction nucleotides: 0. Germline V gene lookup returns CDR1 KGHSH and CDR2 LQKENI. This CDR3 has 13 amino acids. The CDR3 protein is CASSPRGGYEQYF. The CDR3 DNA sequence: TGTGCCAGCTCACCACGGGGGGGCTACGAGCAGTACTTC.

The chain carries TRBV5-1 and TRBJ2-1; D remains ambiguous. The V end lost 1 base, the J end lost 1 base, and 9 bases lay between the germline ends. The CDR3 has 15 residues. Germline assignment: CDR1 SGHRS and CDR2 YFSETQ. The CDR3 coding sequence is TGCGCCAGCAGCTTGTCTGATTTTTCCTACAATGAGCAGTTCTTC. The encoded protein is CASSLSDFSYNEQFF.